The source of this T cell receptor (beta chain) is a study of T cells in Graves' hyperthyroidism and ophthalmopathy. Study overall: Specimen type is peripheral blood, collected at initial diagnosis prior to any treatment. General study results and limits: In blood, most of the thyroid clonotypes expanded above 0.001 were also present.

Amplified TCR beta CDR3 regions derived from RNA transcripts. The HTBI set primed first-round TCR CDR3 RT-PCR. One entry per CDR3 protein, called by TCRdb with MiXCR from the multiplex PCR reads. In the table there are hundreds of thousands of distinct CDR3 sequences, roughly 19% of which are singletons. Diagnosing involved the use of clinical symptoms, serum thyroxine and TRAb, thyroid ultrasound and orbital computed tomography. Fresh peripheral blood, roughly 10 ml of it, supplied the PBMCs. The length of the CDR3 is 15 residues. Trimming at V came to 0 bases and at J to 5 bases, leaving 8 bases not matched to a gene. Germline CDR1 and CDR2: SGDLS and YYNGEE. This clonotype was detected ten times or more. What it recognizes is unknown.

The sequencing input was blood. The J gene is TRBJ2-7, the V gene TRBV9, with TRBD2 matching 7 bases. The receptor's source is a man between 50 and 59 years old with Graves' ophthalmopathy. As DNA, the CDR3 is TGTGCCAGCAGCGTAGTGGGGGAGGGCCTCAACGAGCAGTACTTC. It is translated as CASSVVGEGLNEQYF.